The 13 T cell receptor beta chains in this list originate from one sample, sequenced in a study of technical replicates of blood from a handful of donors. Profiling relied on immunoSEQ multiplex PCR, and the TCRdb table lists in-frame clones only, not all of them. The table records about 100,000 clones, 95% to 96% of them present only once. Sequencing input: T cells isolated from PBMCs. Receptors originate from a human donor in good health.

The chain uses TRBV9 and TRBJ1-1, with 7 bases fitting TRBD1. Germline V gene sequence: CDR1 SGDLS, CDR2 YYNGEE. V lost 5 bases and J lost 1; bases outside the gene matches: 5. CDR3 length equals 14 residues. In DNA form, the CDR3 reads TGTGCCAGCAGTAGGGGGCCCGGGAACACTGAAGCTTTCTTT. It specifies CASSRGPGNTEAFF.

V gene TRBV7-8 combines with J gene TRBJ2-5; possibly TRBD2 for D (6 bases). Germline assignment: CDR1 SGHVS and CDR2 FQNEAQ. V dropped 5 bases and J dropped 2 bases, with 18 bases sitting between them. The CDR3 sequence is 16 residues long. CDR3 residues: CASSRYLGGAQETQYF. As DNA, the CDR3 is TGTGCCAGCAGCCGATACCTGGGCGGGGCACAAGAGACCCAGTACTTC.

This clone was picked up one time. The V and J genes are TRBV7-9 and TRBJ1-2, with 8 bases lining up with TRBD1. CDR3 length: 14 residues. V was clipped by 2 bases and J by 8 bases; unmatched bases: 7. Looked up from germline, CDR1 is SEHNR and CDR2 is FQNEAQ (reference sequence). CDR3: CASSLLIRGHGYTF. Here the CDR3 DNA reads TGTGCCAGCAGCTTACTCATCAGGGGGCACGGCTACACCTTC.

In its sample, this clone was seen once. V gene TRBV6-5 combines with J gene TRBJ1-1; 8 positions agree with TRBD1. With 2 bases clipped from V and 1 base from J, the junction kept 3 bases outside the gene matches. The germline CDR1 and CDR2 sequences are MNHEY and SVGAGI. The CDR3 is 15 residues long. The CDR3, as DNA: TGTGCCAGCAGTTACCGGACAGGGACGAACACTGAAGCTTTCTTT. Translated, it gives CASSYRTGTNTEAFF.

The gene calls are TRBV30 and TRBJ1-4, with 7 bases that match TRBD1. The CDR3 length is 11 residues. Germline-derived CDR1 and CDR2 are GTSNPN and SVGIG (reference sequence). The V gene end was trimmed by 5 bases and the J gene end by 7 bases; junction bases not matched to a gene: 1. DNA of the CDR3: TGTGCCTGGCAGGGGGTTGAAAAACTGTTTTTT. Residues: CAWQGVEKLFF.

The rearrangement uses TRBV11-2 and TRBJ1-1; 10 bases are a match to TRBD1. The V gene end was trimmed by 2 bases and the J gene end by 4 bases; junction bases not matched to a gene: 4. The CDR3 length is 15 residues. Germline V CDR1 and CDR2: SGHAT, FQNNGV. The CDR3 nucleotides read TGTGCCAGCAGCTTAAGGACAGGGGGTGGCACTGAAGCTTTCTTT. Translating gives CASSLRTGGGTEAFF. The complete variable domain, with remaining parts taken from reference TRBV11-2 and TRBJ1-1, reads EAGVAQSPRYKIIEKRQSVAFWCNPISGHATLYWYQQILGQGPKLLIQFQNNGVVDDSQLPKDRFSAERLKGVDSTLKIQPAKLEDSAVYLCASSLRTGGGTEAFFGQGTRLTVV.

The genes are TRBV7-8 and TRBJ2-1; the match to TRBD2 covers 8 bases. Losses at the gene ends were 0 bases for V and 4 bases for J; bases not matched to a gene: 5. The CDR3 consists of 16 residues. Germline loops: CDR1 SGHVS, CDR2 FQNEAQ. The CDR3 spells CASSLAAGASYNEQFF. In DNA, the CDR3 is TGTGCCAGCAGCTTAGCAGCGGGGGCGTCTTACAATGAGCAGTTCTTC.

This sequence joins TRBV19 and TRBJ2-3; D gene uncertain. The CDR3 runs 13 residues. The germline V and J ends were trimmed by 5 bases and 3 bases, with 9 bases remaining between them. CDR1 is LNHDA and CDR2 is SQIVND in the germline V gene (reference sequence). The CDR3 region has the DNA TGTGCCAGTAGTCCCCGAGGTACAGATACGCAGTATTTT. It codes for CASSPRGTDTQYF.

The chain is built from TRBV6-5 and TRBJ2-3; TRBD2 matches at 7 bases. The V gene's germline CDR1 is MNHEY and CDR2 SVGAGI. The V segment lost 2 bases and the J segment 3 bases; nucleotides outside the gene matches: 8. There are 16 residues in the CDR3. The CDR3 region has the DNA TGTGCCAGCAGTTACGGGCTGGCGGGAGAGACAGATACGCAGTATTTT. The encoded protein is CASSYGLAGETDTQYF.

The gene calls are TRBV11-3 and TRBJ2-7; tentatively, D is TRBD1 (5 bases). The germline V gene has CDR1 SGHNT and CDR2 YENEEA. The CDR3 sequence is 13 residues long. V lost 7 bases, J lost 3 bases, and 13 bases lay in between. CDR3 in amino acids: CASNRREDYEQYF. The CDR3 nucleotides read TGTGCCAGCAATCGCAGGGAAGACTACGAGCAGTACTTC. Supplemented by reference TRBV11-3 and TRBJ2-7, the full variable domain reads EAGVVQSPRYKIIEKKQPVAFWCNPISGHNTLYWYLQNLGQGPELLIRYENEEAVDDSQLPKDRFSAERLKGVDSTLKIQPAELGDSAVYLCASNRREDYEQYFGPGTRLTVT.

The rearrangement uses TRBV7-3 and TRBJ2-7; D is perhaps TRBD1 (6 bases). The CDR3 totals 16 residues. The V and J ends lost 1 base and 0 bases respectively, with 13 bases between them. The germline gives CDR1 SGHTA, CDR2 FQGTGA. Here the CDR3 reads CASSLIRQGSSYEQYF. The CDR3, as DNA: TGTGCCAGCAGCTTAATTCGTCAGGGGAGCTCCTACGAGCAGTACTTC.

The rearrangement links TRBV7-2 to TRBJ1-5; D gene ambiguous. The CDR3 has 15 residues. Germline values: CDR1 SGHTA, CDR2 FQGNSA. The V end was cut by 1 base, the J end by 0 bases, with 7 bases between. In nucleotides, the CDR3 is TGTGCCAGCAGCTTAGATGGCATTAGCAATCAGCCCCAGCATTTT. Its protein product is CASSLDGISNQPQHF.

The chain recombines TRBV5-4 with TRBJ2-7; the D is unclear. The CDR3 is made up of 11 amino acids. The V gene's germline CDR1 is SGHNT and CDR2 YYREEE (reference sequence). Trimming stripped 3 bases from V and 1 base from J, with 2 bases between. The CDR3 region has the DNA TGTGCCAGCAGCTCTTCCTACGAGCAGTACTTC. Translation: CASSSSYEQYF. Filled out from reference TRBV5-4 and TRBJ2-7, the complete variable domain reads ETGVTQSPTHLIKTRGQQVTLRCSSQSGHNTVSWYQQALGQGPQFIFQYYREEENGRGNFPPRFSGLQFPNYSSELNVNALELDDSALYLCASSSSYEQYFGPGTRLTVT.